This T cell receptor beta chain emerged from a study of radiation and T cells in renal cell carcinoma. Study-wide background: Nephrectomy followed 15 Gy stereotactic body radiation by 4 weeks. The study's findings and limits: In blood, top tumor clones expanded by 2 weeks, shrinking by 4.

The time point is: blood 2 weeks post-SBRT. Treatment: 15 Gy SBRT to primary tumor, nephrectomy 4 weeks later. After SBRT, blood was collected at 2 and 4 weeks, plus baseline. The germline CDR1 and CDR2 sequences are MNHNS and SASEGT. Trimming took 5 bases from V and 16 from J, leaving 15 bases between them. The CDR3 length is 12 residues. Profiled with immunoSEQ multiplex PCR; TCRdb holds only in-frame clones, not every one. This sample has under 150,000 clones, with 80% to 90% found just once. On this clone itself: The antigen is not known.

This chain links TRBV6-1 with TRBJ1-6; possible D gene TRBD1, 5 bases. The receptor was isolated from a woman aged 60-75 years with renal cell carcinoma. The sample was blood, taken from a patient whose treatment included radiotherapy and nephrectomy. The CDR3 loop reads CASSPQANYLHF. CDR3 nucleotide sequence: TGTGCCAGCAGTCCACAGGCAAATTATCTCCACTTT.